This section outlines one T cell receptor (beta chain) sequence together with its context. This CDR3 has 15 amino acids. The germline gives CDR1 KGHSY, CDR2 FQNENV. Trimming at V came to 1 base and at J to 2 bases, leaving 2 bases not matched to a gene. The sample is drawn from a study of PD-L1 blockade in urothelial cancer. TCRdb's table, derived via immunoSEQ multiplex PCR, lists solely in-frame clones and lacks some. Altogether some 100,000 clones are present, approximately 91% being singletons, with the ten largest covering around 0.9%. This sequence originates from a woman older than 75 with urothelial cancer. The sample here was PBMCs, taken around atezolizumab (anti-PD-L1) treatment. V is TRBV16 and J is TRBJ1-2; 9 bases align to TRBD1. This CDR3 reads CASSQLDRGNYGYTF. The CDR3 nucleotides read TGTGCCAGCAGCCAATTGGACAGGGGAAACTATGGCTACACCTTC.